Sequencing of this T cell receptor beta chain was carried out in a study of T cell responses to AZD1222 COVID-19 vaccine. About the study: Recipients boosted at about 4 weeks or about 12 weeks are pooled.

The protocol was immunoSEQ multiplex PCR, while the TCRdb copy is restricted to in-frame clones and leaves out a portion. The sample shows about 150,000 clones, 88% of them seen only once. A remark on this clone: Its antigen is still unknown.

Findings and caveats of the study: Among AZD1222 vaccinees, only five to seven were seropositive at baseline. CD4 TCRs associated with vaccination spanned spike, dominating at 160-218 and 743-854.

This TCR was recovered from an adult in good health. Source: peripheral blood, taken on day 0 of AZD1222 vaccination.

The DNA for the CDR3 is TGTGCCAGTAGGTATCAGGGCGGGCAGCCCCAGCATTTT. Its protein is CASRYQGGQPQHF. This chain joins TRBV19 and TRBJ1-5; D possibly corresponds to TRBD1 (5 bases). The V gene lost 6 bases and the J gene lost 7 bases, with 13 bases spanning the gap. The V gene's germline CDR1 is LNHDA and CDR2 SQIVND (reference sequence). This CDR3 is 13 amino acids long.